This TCR beta chain was retrieved from a study of cytomegalovirus exposure and HLA in healthy donors (dated by TCRdb to the late 2010s). Background for the entire study: An earlier analysis of 550 to 700 of the donors reported approximately 300 Gb of sequence data and some 100 million unique TCR beta sequences from around 200 million T cells. Roughly 300 gigabases of sequencing data and 70 million to 100 million unique TCR sequences were included in an early release covering 550 to 800 HLA-typed donors. Of the roughly 410 genotyped donors, approximately 80% were placed in the genetic ancestry cluster associated with self-reported Caucasian donors. The aim of the study was to test whether cataloging public T cell receptors could identify signatures of past pathogen exposure. The study used immunosequencing to profile the T cell repertoires of some 600 subjects and linked those repertoires to cytomegalovirus serostatus. In addition to the first cohort of approximately 650 subjects, a separate validation cohort of some 120 different subjects was used. To predict cytomegalovirus infection status, the study brought together high-throughput TCR immunosequencing, statistical association of individual TCRs with disease status, and machine learning. A later analysis re-analyzed previously published TCR beta repertoires from 666 donors and added high-resolution HLA genotyping to study TCR occurrence patterns. Rather than drawing on any new phenotypic data, the later analysis identified candidate immune exposures from TCR beta sequences and the way those sequences occurred across donors. An earlier analysis of more than 450 of the donors used high-throughput TCR beta sequencing to judge whether each TCR beta V gene segment behaved as functional or pseudogenic. Donor age, sex, ethnicity and CMV serostatus were compiled together with the repertoire data. A later genetic analysis took genome-wide SNP genotypes for about 55% of the 666 donors and used that subset as a discovery cohort. Every discovery cohort repertoire had been produced on one sequencing platform. Both class I and class II loci were covered by HLA typing, at four-digit resolution. The number of donors typed differed by locus, with 629-630 for A, B, C, DRB1 and DQB1, more than 500 for DQA1, 606 for DPA1, and approximately 470 for DPB1. About five DR-DQ haplotypes were treated as single units for association and clustering because of strong linkage in the cohort. Across some 400 genotyped donors of the cohort, an average of about 200,000 unique TCR beta nucleotide sequences per donor were sequenced, and around 20% of those sequences were non-productive.

Library creation used the immunoSEQ multiplex PCR assay. A mixture of 60 forward primers for TCR Vbeta segments and 13 reverse primers for TCR Jbeta segments was used in the multiplex PCR. Amplification of the CDR3 region of rearranged TCR beta genes was performed with a multiplex PCR assay on genomic DNA. Amplified TCR beta libraries were sequenced as 87-base-pair reads on the Illumina HiSeq System. The authors' pipeline ran thus. Across the roughly 700 repertoires, a later analysis counted tens of millions of unique TCR beta chains, some 11 million of which were shared by at least two donors. A nearest-neighbor algorithm error-corrected the raw reads and collapsed the reads into unique sequences, merging closely related sequences to remove PCR and sequencing errors. CDR3 sequences were aligned to IMGT reference sequences to assign V, D and J gene segments. For a sequence to be retained, a match of at least six nucleotides to both a V gene segment and a J gene segment was required. A rearrangement counted as productive if the CDR3 had no stop codons and remained in frame with V and J, and every other rearrangement counted as non-productive. CDR3 was defined by IMGT convention, running from the second conserved V-encoded cysteine to the conserved J-encoded phenylalanine. The earlier analysis of a few hundred of the donors excluded sequences that lacked an unambiguous match to a single V gene segment. In an earlier analysis of a few hundred of the donors, V segments were called functional above 56.7% productive rearrangements and were called segregating when the between-donor standard deviation exceeded 5%. A statistical classification framework was built to diagnose cytomegalovirus status from the catalog of TCR beta chain sequences. In a later analysis, TCR nucleotide sequences were compared against IMGT/GENE-DB human TR gene sequences so that V and J genes could be assigned. The TCRdist pipeline was used in a later analysis to assign CDR3 sequences and most-parsimonious VDJ recombination scenarios. In a later analysis, each TCR beta chain was defined by its CDR3 amino acid sequence together with its V-gene family, and reads without a unique V-gene family were excluded. As a way to deal with suspected cross-contamination and a sequencing artifact, a later analysis dropped approximately 570 nucleotide sequences that were highly shared and had low generation probability. In a later analysis, a clonal expansion index was calculated for each public chain from normalized within-repertoire ranks of inferred template counts. In a later analysis, generation probabilities were computed with a VDJ recombination model fitted to out-of-frame rearrangements, and the resulting probabilities were checked against IGoR. Hypergeometric tests were used in a later analysis to score TCR-TCR, TCR-HLA and TCR-CMV co-occurrence, with a repertoire-size bias correction applied to the TCR pairs. To estimate false discovery rates, a later analysis permuted the HLA or CMV assignments 20 times. In a later analysis, co-occurring TCRs were grouped using DBSCAN, and TCRdist sequence similarity was added for clustering within HLA-allele-positive subsets. Repertoires with fewer than 30,000 or more than 120,000 public chains, plus five repertoires with anomalous nucleotide sharing, were excluded from co-occurrence clustering. TCRdb took this table from immuneACCESS and kept in-frame rearrangements with V and J called. Such tables lack part of the clones; where checked against another copy, unresolved V genes explain under half of the gap, and the rest is unexplained. D and trimming were read from the DNA, whereas the V and J calls and clone size are those reported in that table. This sample comprises some 120,000 clones, 80% of them detected only once. 1% of the sample rests with the top ten.

Beyond this particular receptor, the publication reports: The earlier analysis of 450 to 700 of the donors excluded approximately 17 rarely observed V segments, including chromosome 9 orphons, because counts were too low. Some IMGT-functional V segments, including TRBV6-2 and TRBV6-3, could not be told apart with the 87-base-pair reads, so those segments were excluded. A cluster of highly shared sequence variants was judged likely to represent a technical artifact of the sequencing pipeline. A later genetic analysis reported fewer N-insertions in productive TCRs among donors in an Asian-associated ancestry cluster than the roughly 700-donor mean. Assigning TCR associations to individual alleles was difficult when HLA alleles, especially DR and DQ, strongly co-occurred. The only immune exposure information available for the cohort was CMV serostatus. An earlier analysis of around 500 of the donors showed that most TCR beta V segments appeared in productive rearrangements either about 87% or about 30% of the time, which broadly matched IMGT annotations. In a later analysis, several top co-occurrence clusters were reported to appear linked to parvovirus B19, influenza, CMV and Epstein-Barr virus. Because HLA typing was missing for some donors at each locus, association tests included only the typed subset. In both the original and validation cohorts, the classifier was reported to diagnose cytomegalovirus status with high specificity and sensitivity. This cohort had only TCR beta chains sequenced, and the lack of alpha or paired-chain data limited which features could be detected. In a later genetic analysis, a missense DCLRE1C variant was associated with V-gene and J-gene trimming of TCR beta chains, and the association was replicated in an independent cohort. Most TCR sequences were seen in very few donors, while some public TCRs were found in many individuals. At a false discovery rate of 0.05, a later analysis linked about 17,000 TCR beta sequences to specific HLA alleles. In a later analysis, HLA-associated TCR beta chains showed more clonal expansion and lower generation probabilities than non-associated chains that were equally common. Presence/absence analyses assumed roughly uniform sequencing depth across donors, an assumption that may not hold. Correlated functional status among segregating V segments might be attributable to linkage disequilibrium, but an unknown experimental factor could not be ruled out. In a later analysis, TCR association rates were found to vary across HLA loci, with the most associated TCRs seen for DRB1 alleles and the fewest for HLA-C alleles. According to a later analysis, most CMV-associated TCR beta chains appeared to be HLA-restricted, and the HLA associations seemed to be driven largely by CMV exposure. The study listed 150 to 200 TCR beta chains as associated with cytomegalovirus. The authors suggested that the approach could potentially be extended to other disease states and immunological phenotypes. In vitro tests confirmed that a few of the cytomegalovirus-associated TCR beta chains recognize cytomegalovirus antigens. A further reported finding was that TCR beta sequences accurately predicted the HLA-A and HLA-B alleles for most subjects in the first cohort.

Remarks on this clone: What this receptor recognizes is not known. Base-call qualities are not available, and no considerably larger clone is one nucleotide away.

Relative to germline, V is 5 bases shorter and J is 0 bases shorter, with 8 bases between their ends. From its cysteine to its phenylalanine, the CDR3 spans 13 amino acids. The only DNA kept is the CDR3, 39 bases in frame from the first base. Per the germline V gene (reference sequence), SEHNR is the CDR1 and FQNEAQ is the CDR2. The cohort was made up of 500 to 800 healthy bone marrow donors. Cohort members were all nominally healthy when sampled, although unrecorded immune exposures were likely present. The donor was CMV seronegative and belonged to the group of under 400 seronegative cohort members. Each donor provided a peripheral blood sample, and peripheral blood mononuclear cells were used for TCR beta sequencing. The Qiagen DNeasy Blood Extraction Kit was used to extract genomic DNA from the blood cell samples.

The chain joins TRBV7-9 to TRBJ2-7; the D gene is not confidently resolved. Input material: PBMCs. This clonotype was obtained from a man aged 35-49 years in good health and CMV-seronegative. The CDR3 is CASSTVYSYEQYF. The DNA sequence follows: TGTGCCAGCAGCACGGTTTACTCCTACGAGCAGTACTTC.